This TCR beta chain was recovered during a study of OX40 agonist ivuxolimab in advanced cancers. About the investigation overall: Ivuxolimab was a fully human IgG2 agonistic monoclonal antibody targeting the costimulatory receptor OX40 (CD134). In the dose-escalation cohort, 75% to 85% of patients were male, and the mean age was roughly 56 years with a range of roughly 23 to 90. Three dose-escalation patients achieved partial responses, one with hepatocellular carcinoma and two with cutaneous melanoma. Prior anti-PD-1, anti-PD-L1 or anti-CTLA-4 therapy was permitted, and 40% of dose-escalation patients had received checkpoint inhibitors. Of the roughly 50 dose-escalation patients, hepatocellular carcinoma was present in around 20, melanoma in around 15, renal cell carcinoma in 9 and head and neck cancer in 9. The point of sequencing TCRbeta in the periphery was to test whether ivuxolimab changed TCR sequence diversity and drove clonal T-cell expansion. The monotherapy dose-escalation portion (N ≈ 56 patients) of the phase I ivuxolimab trial is reported in the paper. Intravenous ivuxolimab was administered to patients every 2 weeks at six dose levels: 0.01, 0.1, 0.3, 1.5, 3 and 10 mg/kg. Beyond this particular receptor, the publication reports: Antigen specificity was not determined for the clonally expanded peripheral T cells. After ivuxolimab, more expanded clones were found on average in CD8+ T cells than in CD4+ T cells. Low levels of normalized T-cell clonal expansion were also shown by some nonresponding patients. Clonal expansion of both CD4+ and CD8+ blood T cells was observed from baseline to week 6 at doses 0.1 to 3.0 mg/kg. In the 0.1-3.0 mg/kg groups, partial responders were among the patients with the lowest normalized peripheral clonal expansion, particularly in CD8+ T cells.

CDR1 is given as MNHNY and CDR2 as SVGAGI, both from the germline V gene (reference sequence). Spanning cysteine to phenylalanine, the CDR3 consists of 13 amino acids. Of all the DNA, just the CDR3 is kept, 39 bases in frame from base 1. Trimming at the junction amounts to 7 bases on V and 3 bases on J, and the germline ends lie 12 bases apart. The trial excluded patients who had a history of autoimmune disease or were on systemic immunosuppression. In every dose cohort, peripheral blood was drawn for TCR sequencing at baseline, cycle 4 day 1, and cycle 7 day 1. Samples were obtained from an open-label, multicenter, first-in-human phase I dose-escalation trial of ivuxolimab. Adults with locally advanced or metastatic melanoma, renal cell carcinoma, hepatocellular carcinoma or head and neck squamous cell carcinoma were enrolled in the trial. Before TCR sequencing, CD4+ T cells and CD8+ T cells were sorted from peripheral blood as separate populations.

For sequencing of the TCRbeta CDR3 region, genomic DNA was extracted from the sorted cells. The immunoSEQ Assay was used for sequencing of TCRbeta CDR3 regions. Here the immuneACCESS table is served through TCRdb, limited to in-frame sequences with V and J called. Missing clones are a known gap in these copies; in checked studies unresolved V genes cover under half, and the rest lacks a known reason. The sample table records about 60,000 clones; more than 70% of these occur just once. The ten largest make up about 5.1% of the sample. As concerns this clone: The antigen it binds to is not known. Base qualities are not recorded, but no much larger clone differs from it by a single base.

This chain joins TRBV6-6 to TRBJ1-2; the D gene cannot be named for sure. Sequenced here: CD4+ or CD8+ T cells sorted from blood, sampled in a trial of the OX40 agonist ivuxolimab. The origin of this receptor is an adult with an advanced solid tumor such as melanoma, head and neck, liver or kidney cancer. The encoded CDR3 is CASNDQDDYGYTF. The DNA reads TGTGCCAGCAACGACCAGGACGACTATGGCTACACCTTC.